The clone carrying this T cell receptor beta chain was found a few times. No antigen is known for it. This entry comes from a study of T and B cells in COVID-19 patients. Study-wide background: At median age 34 years, recovered patients were younger than active-infection patients at about 70. Of 20 active-infection patients, about 13 were critically ill with mechanical ventilation or extracorporeal membrane oxygenation.

General study points: Patients with COVID-19 reportedly showed strongly skewed T cell receptor beta variable and joining gene usage.

BIOMED2 TRB-A/B primer pools were used in multiplex TRB PCR. TCRdb redid the calling of the multiplex PCR reads with MiXCR, one entry per CDR3 protein. The sample includes around 20,000 distinct CDR3 sequences, over 25% of them seen just once. TRB was amplified from roughly 250-500 ng of blood genomic DNA. Sequences were obtained from blood. The source of this sequence is a human donor who had recovered from COVID-19.

This CDR3 is CASSYERGISLYNEQFF. CDR3 in DNA: TGTGCCAGCAGTTACGAAAGGGGGATTTCGCTCTACAATGAGCAGTTCTTC. V gene TRBV6-5 combines with J gene TRBJ2-1, with TRBD1 as a possible D gene (6 bases). CDR3 length equals 17 residues. Per the germline V gene, CDR1 is MNHEY and CDR2 is SVGAGI. Between the trimmed V and J ends, which lost 2 bases and 3 bases, there was a span of 17 bases.